This TCR beta chain was captured by sequencing in a study of T cells in Graves' hyperthyroidism and ophthalmopathy. The CDR3 consists of 15 residues. Trimming removed 1 base at V and 3 bases at J, with 11 bases between. Germline CDR1 is SGHRS and CDR2 is YFSETQ. This clonotype has a count of ten or more. Researchers took RNA transcripts and amplified the TCR beta CDR3 regions from them. A first-round RT-PCR of the TCR CDR3 used the HTBI primer set. TCRdb ran MiXCR on the multiplex PCR reads and lists one entry per CDR3 protein. The table shows around 380,000 distinct CDR3 sequences, with less than 15% occurring only once. Patients were excluded because of uncontrolled infection, other autoimmune disease, pregnancy or lactation.

The chain uses TRBV5-1 and TRBJ2-1; perhaps TRBD1 as D (6 bases). The clonotype was recovered from a young man with Graves' hyperthyroidism that later progressed to Graves' ophthalmopathy. Sequenced material: blood. CDR3 coding DNA: TGCGCCAGCAGCTTGTCAGGGGTCGGCTACAATGAGCAGTTCTTC. This codes for CASSLSGVGYNEQFF.